These 22 T cell receptor beta chains came from one sample sequenced in a study of T cells in localized non-small cell lung cancer. Sequenced by immunoSEQ multiplex PCR; TCRdb stores in-frame clones only, minus some. The sample lists tens of thousands of clones; approximately 88% were seen once. This specimen was peripheral blood mononuclear cells, taken before any cancer treatment. These receptors all come from a man aged 35 to 69 with stage III lung adenocarcinoma.

V usage is TRBV19 and J usage is TRBJ2-1; D perhaps matches TRBD2 (6 bases). Deletions cut 6 bases from V and 8 bases from J, with 14 bases between. The CDR3 is 13 amino acids. The V gene's germline CDR1 is LNHDA and CDR2 SQIVND (reference sequence). This chain's CDR3 is CASRRPPGDEQFF. Here the CDR3 DNA reads TGTGCCAGTAGGCGACCCCCGGGGGATGAGCAGTTCTTC.

The chain uses TRBV6-5 and TRBJ1-6, with D hard to call. CDR1 and CDR2 (germline): MNHEY, SVGAGI. With 4 bases removed from V and 1 base from J, the gap between germline ends came to 8 bases. The CDR3 sequence is 15 residues long. CDR3 sequence reads: CASSSRKSYNSPLHF. The CDR3 bases are TGTGCCAGCAGTTCTAGAAAATCCTATAATTCACCCCTCCACTTT.

The table lists this clone with many counts. The rearrangement links TRBV7-2 to TRBJ2-7; D might be TRBD1 (5 bases). This CDR3 has 15 residues. The V end lost 4 bases, the J end lost 5 bases, and 18 bases lay between the germline ends. Germline loops: CDR1 SGHTA, CDR2 FQGNSA. CDR3 residues: CASSSQVQTGNEQYF. The CDR3 DNA is TGTGCCAGCAGCTCGCAGGTGCAAACAGGAAACGAGCAGTACTTC.

In its sample, this clone was seen once. The chain employs TRBV18 and TRBJ2-1; 12 bases map to TRBD2. This CDR3 is built from 15 residues. The germline V gene has CDR1 KGHSH and CDR2 LQKENI. The J segment lost 8 bases and the V segment lost 4 bases, leaving 6 bases of the junction unmatched. The CDR3: CASSQRTSGVDEQFF. Here the CDR3 DNA reads TGTGCCAGCTCACAAAGGACTAGCGGGGTGGATGAGCAGTTCTTC. Together with reference TRBV18 and TRBJ2-1, the CDR3 gives the full variable domain: NAGVMQNPRHLVRRRGQEARLRCSPMKGHSHVYWYRQLPEEGLKFMVYLQKENIIDESGMPKERFSAEFPKEGPSILRIQQVVRGDSAAYFCASSQRTSGVDEQFFGPGTRLTVL.

This clone was seen once. The chain joins TRBV11-3 to TRBJ2-3; D might be TRBD1 (6 bases). The CDR3 is 12 amino acids. Germline loops: CDR1 SGHNT, CDR2 YENEEA. V was cut by 3 bases and J by 13 bases, with 14 bases left in between. CDR3 amino acids: CASSFGQRHEYF. For the CDR3, the DNA is TGTGCCAGCAGCTTCGGACAGCGTCATGAGTATTTT.

V and J are TRBV2 and TRBJ2-5, with D possibly TRBD2 on 6 matching bases. Germline values: CDR1 SNHLY, CDR2 FYNNEI. The CDR3 sequence is 16 residues long. V gave up 3 bases and J gave up 2 bases, with 16 bases separating them. The CDR3 protein is CASSDLASVEQETQYF. The CDR3 bases are TGTGCCAGCAGTGATTTGGCTAGCGTGGAACAAGAGACCCAGTACTTC.

V and J are TRBV28 and TRBJ1-2; 8 nucleotides align to TRBD1. With 4 bases clipped from V and 4 bases from J, the junction kept 11 bases outside the gene matches. The length of the CDR3 is 16 residues. Germline-derived CDR1 and CDR2 are MDHEN and SYDVKM. CDR3 sequence (DNA): TGTGCCAGCAGTTCGGGACAGGCCACCCTAATCTATGGCTACACCTTC. Protein product: CASSSGQATLIYGYTF.

The chain recombines TRBV27 with TRBJ2-6; D might be TRBD2 (5 bases). Germline V gene data show CDR1 as MNHEY and CDR2 as SMNVEV (reference sequence). V lost 6 bases to trimming and J lost 0 bases, with 9 bases between them. This CDR3 contains 15 residues. This chain's CDR3 is CASRVASSGANVLTF. The CDR3 DNA follows: TGTGCCAGCAGGGTAGCGTCCTCTGGGGCCAACGTCCTGACTTTC. Full variable domain (missing parts from reference TRBV27 and TRBJ2-6): EAQVTQNPRYLITVTGKKLTVTCSQNMNHEYMSWYRQDPGLGLRQIYYSMNVEVTDKGDVPEGYKVSRKEKRNFPLILESPSPNQTSLYFCASRVASSGANVLTFGAGSRLTVL.

The rearrangement joins TRBV10-2 to TRBJ2-1, with D uncertain. V was shortened by 3 bases and J by 6 bases, with 15 bases between the two germline ends. Germline CDR1 reads WSHSY; CDR2 reads SAAADI. This CDR3 region has 15 residues. Here the CDR3 reads CASSEVRKELNEQFF. The CDR3 DNA is TGCGCCAGCAGTGAAGTCCGGAAGGAACTCAATGAGCAGTTCTTC.

The rearrangement uses TRBV11-3 and TRBJ2-1; perhaps D is TRBD1 or TRBD2 (5 bases each). The CDR3 sequence is 15 residues long. V gave up 3 bases and J gave up 9 bases, with 18 bases separating them. Germline V CDR1 and CDR2: SGHNT, YENEEA. The CDR3 DNA reads as TGTGCCAGCAGCTTTCTGTCCGAAGCGAGGGGTGAGCAGTTCTTC. This gives the protein CASSFLSEARGEQFF.

There are a few counts of this clone. The V gene is TRBV2, the J gene TRBJ1-6; D remains ambiguous. The CDR3 runs to 15 residues. V lost 2 bases and J 0 bases, leaving 5 bases between the germline ends. Germline-derived CDR1 and CDR2 are SNHLY and FYNNEI. The CDR3 coding sequence is TGTGCCAGCAGTGAAACCCGCTCCTATAATTCACCCCTCCACTTT. The encoded protein is CASSETRSYNSPLHF.

The V gene is TRBV14, the J gene TRBJ2-1; D is unresolved. The germline CDR1 and CDR2 sequences are SGHDN and FVKESK. With 5 bases removed from V and 0 bases from J, the gap between germline ends came to 11 bases. The CDR3 loop spans 15 amino acids. CDR3 amino acids: CASSSAGSSYNEQFF. DNA of the CDR3: TGTGCCAGCAGCTCTGCCGGAAGCTCCTACAATGAGCAGTTCTTC.

The chain combines TRBV2 with TRBJ2-6; TRBD1 agrees at 11 bases. The V segment lost 5 bases and the J segment 0 bases; nucleotides outside the gene matches: 3. This CDR3 has 17 amino acids. Germline CDR1 and CDR2: SNHLY and FYNNEI. CDR3 protein: CASSPGTGGSGANVLTF. The CDR3 nucleotides read TGTGCCAGCAGTCCCGGGACAGGGGGCTCTGGGGCCAACGTCCTGACTTTC.

This clone was found a few times. The chain combines TRBV7-2 with TRBJ2-5, with 7 bases that match TRBD1. The CDR3 totals 14 residues. Germline V lookup: CDR1 SGHTA, CDR2 FQGNSA. V dropped 4 bases and J dropped 4; count of bases not matched to a gene: 6. CDR3 DNA: TGTGCCAGCAGCTCAACTACAGGGGTAGAGACCCAGTACTTC. Its protein product is CASSSTTGVETQYF.

The chain joins TRBV19 to TRBJ2-3; 9 nucleotides line up with TRBD1. After removal of 6 bases from V and 3 bases from J, the junction contained 13 bases not matched to a gene. Per the germline V gene, CDR1 is LNHDA and CDR2 is SQIVND (reference sequence). The length of the CDR3 is 17 residues. CDR3 protein: CASRDLTGTGRTDTQYF. The CDR3 DNA is TGTGCCAGTAGAGACCTTACCGGGACAGGGAGGACAGATACGCAGTATTTT.

This chain uses TRBV10-1 with TRBJ2-1; TRBD2 is a possible D gene (5 bases). CDR1 is WNHNN, CDR2 SYGVQD, per germline (reference sequence). Trimming cost V 0 bases and J 10 bases, with 13 bases left between them. The CDR3 length is 14 residues. CDR3 coding DNA: TGCGCCAGCAGTGAGTCCCAACTAGGACCCGAGCAGTTCTTC. It is translated as CASSESQLGPEQFF.

The V call is TRBV11-2, the J call TRBJ2-7, with 7 bases lining up with TRBD1. Germline CDR1 is SGHAT and CDR2 is FQNNGV. The CDR3 contains 13 residues. V lost 6 bases to trimming and J lost 5 bases; unmatched junction nucleotides: 7. CDR3: CASRSTGYHEQYF. CDR3 nucleotide sequence: TGTGCCAGCAGATCGACAGGGTACCACGAGCAGTACTTC.

The chain carries TRBV11-3 and TRBJ2-2; D ambiguous. Looked up from germline, CDR1 is SGHNT and CDR2 is YENEEA. The CDR3 covers 12 residues. Trimming shortened V by 2 bases and J by 7 bases, and 5 bases separated the two germline ends. Here the CDR3 DNA reads TGTGCCAGCAGCTTAAGAAGCGGGGAGCTGTTTTTT. The encoded protein is CASSLRSGELFF.

This clone has more than one count but fewer than ten. The chain joins TRBV29-1 to TRBJ2-1; TRBD1 or TRBD2 may be the D gene (5 bases each). The CDR3 contains 13 residues. Germline CDR1 is SQVTM and CDR2 is ANQGSEA. Trimming pared 6 bases from V and 6 bases from J, leaving 15 bases between. CDR3 bases: TGCAGCGTCGGGACCCTCTATGGCAATGAGCAGTTCTTC. This sequence encodes CSVGTLYGNEQFF.

The rearrangement joins TRBV19 to TRBJ1-3; 7 bases map to TRBD1. Germline-derived CDR1 and CDR2 are LNHDA and SQIVND (reference sequence). V lost 8 bases and J lost 0; bases outside the gene matches: 10. This CDR3 is built from 16 residues. The DNA of the CDR3 is TGTGCCAGTCAAACTACTACAGGGGTCTCTGGAAACACCATATATTTT. It specifies CASQTTTGVSGNTIYF.

The rearrangement links TRBV5-4 to TRBJ1-1; D is uncertain. This CDR3 is built from 16 residues. From germline, CDR1 is SGHNT and CDR2 YYREEE (reference sequence). Trimming shortened V by 4 bases and J by 1 base, and 17 bases separated the two germline ends. DNA for the CDR3: TGTGCCAGCAGCCCTTCGGCGGATCGGGAGAACACTGAAGCTTTCTTT. Protein product: CASSPSADRENTEAFF.

On this clone itself: At one of its ends the junction is not consistent with the germline gene, which may arise from a read error. The chain combines TRBV27 with TRBJ2-1; 10 nucleotides line up with TRBD2. The CDR3 spans 12 residues. Germline V gene sequence: CDR1 MNHEY, CDR2 SMNVEV (reference sequence). CDR3 loop: CASSQSGGGPLF. CDR3 coding DNA: TGTGCCAGCAGCCAAAGCGGGGGGGGCCCGCTCTTC.